This T cell receptor (beta chain) stems from a study of blood T cell repertoires in COVID-19. The overall study: Samples of COVID-19 (acute and convalescent) were obtained from the United States, Italy and Spain. T cells, B-cell-depleted T cells, or PBMCs provided the cDNA or gDNA that served as material.

Germline CDR1 and CDR2: MDHEN and SYDVKM. V was pared by 3 bases and J by 3 bases, with 6 bases between. The CDR3 length is 14 residues. This clone was picked up a small number of times. Authors' processing steps: It was from reference gene primer amplification that nucleated cell counts were estimated. Some clones are missing from TCRdb's copy, which holds only in-frame ones; the method was immunoSEQ multiplex PCR. V and J calls and clone size are copied from that table; D and trimming were computed from the DNA. The table includes tens of thousands of clones, 82% detected once. The sample consisted of peripheral blood. The chain uses TRBV28 and TRBJ2-6; tentatively, D is TRBD1 (5 bases). This receptor was taken from a human donor in a cohort sampled during active COVID-19. CDR3 sequence (DNA): TGTGCCAGCAGTTTGACAGTTGGGGCCAACGTCCTGACTTTC. Translating gives CASSLTVGANVLTF.